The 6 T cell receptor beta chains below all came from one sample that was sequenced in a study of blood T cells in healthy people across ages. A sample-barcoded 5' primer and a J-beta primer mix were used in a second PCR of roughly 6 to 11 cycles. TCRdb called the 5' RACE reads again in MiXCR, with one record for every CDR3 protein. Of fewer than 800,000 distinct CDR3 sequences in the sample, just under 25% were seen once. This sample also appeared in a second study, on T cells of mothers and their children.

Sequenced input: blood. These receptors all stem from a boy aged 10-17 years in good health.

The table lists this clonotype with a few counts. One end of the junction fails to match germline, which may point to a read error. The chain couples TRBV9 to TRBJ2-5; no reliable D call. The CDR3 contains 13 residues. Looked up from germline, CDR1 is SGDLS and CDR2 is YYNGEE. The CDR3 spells CANSFGPPETQYF. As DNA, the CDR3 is TGTGCCAACAGCTTCGGACCCCCAGAGACCCAGTACTTC.

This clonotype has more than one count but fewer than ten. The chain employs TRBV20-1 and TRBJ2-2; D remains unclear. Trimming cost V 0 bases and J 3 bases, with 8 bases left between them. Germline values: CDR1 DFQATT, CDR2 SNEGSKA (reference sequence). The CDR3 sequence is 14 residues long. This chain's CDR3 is CSARDYRDTGELFF. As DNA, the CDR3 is TGCAGTGCTAGAGATTACCGGGACACCGGGGAGCTGTTTTTT.

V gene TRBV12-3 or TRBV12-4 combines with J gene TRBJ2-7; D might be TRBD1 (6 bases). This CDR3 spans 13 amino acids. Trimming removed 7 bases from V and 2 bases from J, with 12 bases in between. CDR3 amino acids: CASTLTGAYEQYF. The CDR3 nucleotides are TGTGCCAGCACCTTGACAGGAGCCTACGAGCAGTACTTC.

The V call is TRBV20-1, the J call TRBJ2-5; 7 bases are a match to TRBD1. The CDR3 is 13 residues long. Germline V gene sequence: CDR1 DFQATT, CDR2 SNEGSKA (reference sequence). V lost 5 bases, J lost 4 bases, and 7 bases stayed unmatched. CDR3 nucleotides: TGCAGTGCTGACTACAGGGGTAGAGAGACCCAGTACTTC. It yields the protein CSADYRGRETQYF.

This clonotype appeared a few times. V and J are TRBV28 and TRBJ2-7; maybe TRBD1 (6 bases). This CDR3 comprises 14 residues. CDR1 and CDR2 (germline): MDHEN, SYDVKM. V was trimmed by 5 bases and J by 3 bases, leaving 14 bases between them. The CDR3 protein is CASSPRQEIYEQYF. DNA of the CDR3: TGTGCCAGCAGTCCCCGACAGGAAATCTACGAGCAGTACTTC.

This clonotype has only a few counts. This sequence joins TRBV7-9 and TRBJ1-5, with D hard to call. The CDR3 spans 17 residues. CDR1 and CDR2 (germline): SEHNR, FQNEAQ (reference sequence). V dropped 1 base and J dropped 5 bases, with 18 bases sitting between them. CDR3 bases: TGTGCCAGCAGCTTAGGTGTCATGATAGAGTCCTATCAGCCCCAGCATTTT. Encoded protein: CASSLGVMIESYQPQHF.